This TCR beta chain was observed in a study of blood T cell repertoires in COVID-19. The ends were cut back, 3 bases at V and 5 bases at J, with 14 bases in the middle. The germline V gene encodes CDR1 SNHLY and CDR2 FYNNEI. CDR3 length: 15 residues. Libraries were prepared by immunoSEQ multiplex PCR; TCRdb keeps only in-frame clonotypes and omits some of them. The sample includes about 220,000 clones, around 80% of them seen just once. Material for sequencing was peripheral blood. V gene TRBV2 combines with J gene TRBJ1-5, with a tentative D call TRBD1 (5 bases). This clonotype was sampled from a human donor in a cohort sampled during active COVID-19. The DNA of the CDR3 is TGTGCCAGCAGTGAGTGGGGGGAGGGCTATCAGCCCCAGCATTTT. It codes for CASSEWGEGYQPQHF. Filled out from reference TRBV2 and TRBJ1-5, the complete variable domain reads EPEVTQTPSHQVTQMGQEVILRCVPISNHLYFYWYRQILGQKVEFLVSFYNNEISEKSEIFDDQFSVERPDGSNFTLKIRSTKLEDSAMYFCASSEWGEGYQPQHFGDGTRLSIL.